The 26 T cell receptor beta chains presented below share a single source sample, sequenced in a study of blood T cell repertoires in COVID-19. Using immunoSEQ multiplex PCR, the repertoire was profiled, and TCRdb retains in-frame clones only, with some absent. The sample includes about 300,000 clones, about nine tenths of them seen just once. Sequencing was performed on PBMCs or T cells enriched from blood (not recorded which). Receptors originate from a man aged 60 to 69 who had recovered from COVID-19.

A single count supports this clone. The V and J genes are TRBV2 and TRBJ1-5; D possibly corresponds to TRBD1 (6 bases). From germline, CDR1 is SNHLY and CDR2 FYNNEI. Trimming took 8 bases from V and 1 from J, leaving 15 bases between them. The length of the CDR3 is 15 residues. CDR3 in amino acids: CASERTVLSNQPQHF. The CDR3 DNA sequence: TGTGCCAGCGAAAGGACAGTGTTAAGCAATCAGCCCCAGCATTTT.

V usage is TRBV10-3 and J usage is TRBJ2-6; D perhaps matches TRBD1 (5 bases). The V end was cut by 5 bases, the J end by 5 bases, with 10 bases between. Germline assignment: CDR1 ENHRY and CDR2 SYGVKD. CDR3 length: 14 residues. CDR3: CAISPGKWANVLTF. Here the CDR3 DNA reads TGTGCCATCAGTCCAGGGAAGTGGGCCAACGTCCTGACTTTC.

This clone was seen only once. The V gene is TRBV7-9, the J gene TRBJ1-1; a possible D gene is TRBD1 (6 bases). The CDR3 covers 12 residues. V was cut by 1 base and J by 9 bases, with 9 bases left in between. The germline gives CDR1 SEHNR, CDR2 FQNEAQ (reference sequence). The CDR3 coding sequence is TGTGCCAGCAGCTTAGAGCAGGGGAAAGCTTTCTTT. Encoded protein: CASSLEQGKAFF.

In this sample, this clone turned up a few times. The chain carries TRBV12-3 or TRBV12-4 and TRBJ1-6, with D unclear. Trimming cost V 7 bases and J 10 bases, with 11 bases left between them. CDR3 size: 12 residues. CDR3: CASTEPGSPLHF. CDR3 in DNA: TGTGCCAGCACCGAACCGGGGTCACCCCTCCACTTT.

This chain links TRBV18 with TRBJ2-7; the D gene is possibly TRBD2 (5 bases). The length of the CDR3 is 14 residues. Deletions cut 0 bases from V and 2 bases from J, with 8 bases between. From germline, CDR1 is KGHSH and CDR2 LQKENI. The CDR3 sequence is CASSPPREAYEQYF. The CDR3 DNA sequence: TGTGCCAGCTCACCACCGAGGGAAGCCTACGAGCAGTACTTC. Based on the CDR3 plus reference TRBV18 and TRBJ2-7, the full variable domain is NAGVMQNPRHLVRRRGQEARLRCSPMKGHSHVYWYRQLPEEGLKFMVYLQKENIIDESGMPKERFSAEFPKEGPSILRIQQVVRGDSAAYFCASSPPREAYEQYFGPGTRLTVT.

This clone has more than one count but fewer than ten. The chain couples TRBV7-9 to TRBJ1-2, with 9 bases fitting TRBD1. V shed 5 bases and J 9 bases; nucleotides not matched to a gene: 13. This CDR3 region has 15 residues. Germline values: CDR1 SEHNR, CDR2 FQNEAQ (reference sequence). CDR3 protein: CASSTGTGLWGSYTF. The CDR3 nucleotides read TGTGCCAGCAGCACGGGGACAGGGTTATGGGGCAGCTACACCTTC.

V is TRBV5-5 and J is TRBJ2-1; D unresolved. Deletions cut 5 bases from V and 7 bases from J, with 16 bases between. The germline V gene encodes CDR1 SGHKS and CDR2 YYEKEE (reference sequence). The CDR3 runs to 14 residues. CDR3 nucleotides: TGTGCCAGCAGTGGTCAATATAACTTTAATGAGCAGTTCTTC. This gives the protein CASSGQYNFNEQFF.

Here the CDR3 reads CASSVGGLRSYEQYF. CDR3 nucleotide sequence: TGTGCCAGCAGCGTAGGGGGACTAAGGTCCTACGAGCAGTACTTC. V usage is TRBV9 and J usage is TRBJ2-7; TRBD2 matches at 7 bases. The CDR3 is 15 amino acids. The V gene's germline CDR1 is SGDLS and CDR2 YYNGEE. The junction had 4 bases not matched to a gene; V was cut back by 0 bases and J by 1 base. Looking up the rest from reference TRBV9 and TRBJ2-7 gives the full variable domain: DSGVTQTPKHLITATGQRVTLRCSPRSGDLSVYWYQQSLDQGLQFLIQYYNGEERAKGNILERFSAQQFPDLHSELNLSSLELGDSALYFCASSVGGLRSYEQYFGPGTRLTVT.

The chain is built from TRBV5-1 and TRBJ2-1, with TRBD2 identical over 7 bases. Losses at the gene ends were 0 bases for V and 3 bases for J; bases not matched to a gene: 6. This CDR3 is built from 16 residues. Germline assignment: CDR1 SGHRS and CDR2 YFSETQ. CDR3 in DNA: TGCGCCAGCAGCTTGGGGAAGCGGGAAGGCTACAATGAGCAGTTCTTC. This sequence encodes CASSLGKREGYNEQFF.

The V and J genes are TRBV28 and TRBJ1-2; 8 nucleotides line up with TRBD1. J lost 4 bases, V lost 2 bases, and 9 bases had no gene match. Germline V gives CDR1 MDHEN, CDR2 SYDVKM. CDR3 size: 16 residues. The CDR3 protein is CASSLVAGTGLYGYTF. Here the CDR3 DNA reads TGTGCCAGCAGTTTAGTCGCCGGGACAGGCCTCTATGGCTACACCTTC.

The chain uses TRBV4-3 and TRBJ2-1; TRBD2 matches 13 bases. The CDR3 has 17 amino acids. Trimming at V came to 0 bases and at J to 9 bases, leaving 8 bases not matched to a gene. Germline V CDR1 and CDR2: LGHNA, YSLEER. CDR3 nucleotide sequence: TGCGCCAGCAGCCAAGACTCCCCGGGACTAGCGGGAAGTGAGCAGTTCTTC. Amino acid sequence: CASSQDSPGLAGSEQFF.

The chain has TRBV19 and TRBJ1-5, with TRBD1 as a possible D gene (5 bases). With 10 bases removed from V and 0 bases from J, the gap between germline ends came to 16 bases. The CDR3 has 15 residues. Germline lookup yields CDR1 LNHDA and CDR2 SQIVND (reference sequence). The CDR3 spells CATRGGAYSNQPQHF. The CDR3 DNA is TGTGCCACCCGCGGTGGGGCCTATAGCAATCAGCCCCAGCATTTT.

The genes are TRBV15 and TRBJ2-7, with D tentatively TRBD1 (6 bases). CDR1 is LNHNV and CDR2 is YYDKDF in the germline V gene (reference sequence). The CDR3 runs to 15 residues. V was shortened by 5 bases and J by 0 bases, with 14 bases between the two germline ends. The CDR3 protein is CATSGAGTISYEQYF. In nucleotides, the CDR3 is TGTGCCACCAGCGGTGCCGGGACAATCTCCTACGAGCAGTACTTC. Using reference TRBV15 and TRBJ2-7 for the parts outside the CDR3, the full variable domain is DAMVIQNPRYQVTQFGKPVTLSCSQTLNHNVMYWYQQKSSQAPKLLFHYYDKDFNNEADTPDNFQSRRPNTSFCFLDIRSPGLGDTAMYLCATSGAGTISYEQYFGPGTRLTVT.

Remarks on this clone: Other DNA variants within this sample encode the same CDR3. The genes are TRBV7-9 and TRBJ1-1; 8 bases match TRBD1. Trimming cost V 6 bases and J 4 bases; bases outside gene matches: 4. Germline V CDR1 and CDR2: SEHNR, FQNEAQ (reference sequence). This CDR3 comprises 13 residues. The CDR3 nucleotides read TGTGCCAGCAGTCGTACAGGGGGCACTGAAGCTTTCTTT. Protein: CASSRTGGTEAFF.

The chain joins TRBV6-5 to TRBJ2-1; the match to TRBD1 covers 9 bases. CDR1 is MNHEY, CDR2 SVGAGI, per germline. The CDR3 has 15 amino acids. The junction had 8 bases not matched to a gene; V was cut back by 4 bases and J by 7 bases. The CDR3 nucleotides read TGTGCCAGCAGTTCCCCGGGACAGGGTATGAATGAGCAGTTCTTC. The encoded protein is CASSSPGQGMNEQFF.

The V call is TRBV28, the J call TRBJ1-2, with a tentative D call TRBD1 (6 bases). The germline gives CDR1 MDHEN, CDR2 SYDVKM. The CDR3 is 13 residues long. V lost 10 bases to trimming and J lost 0 bases, with 12 bases between them. CDR3 residues: CATRRQANYGYTF. The CDR3 bases are TGTGCCACTCGAAGACAGGCTAACTATGGCTACACCTTC.

The table lists this clone with a few counts. The chain recombines TRBV10-3 with TRBJ1-1, with a tentative D call TRBD1 (5 bases). Germline CDR1 reads ENHRY; CDR2 reads SYGVKD. Trimming stripped 3 bases from V and 0 bases from J, with 8 bases between. CDR3 length: 14 amino acids. The CDR3 loop reads CAISEAGMNTEAFF. The CDR3 DNA reads as TGTGCCATCAGTGAAGCAGGGATGAACACTGAAGCTTTCTTT.

The V call is TRBV5-4, the J call TRBJ2-5; 8 nucleotides line up with TRBD1. This CDR3 contains 16 residues. The V gene end was trimmed by 0 bases and the J gene end by 2 bases; junction bases not matched to a gene: 6. Germline assignment: CDR1 SGHNT and CDR2 YYREEE (reference sequence). The CDR3 DNA sequence: TGTGCCAGCAGCTTGGGGGCCGGACAGGGACAAGAGACCCAGTACTTC. The encoded protein is CASSLGAGQGQETQYF.

The genes are TRBV7-8 and TRBJ2-7, with D uncertain. The CDR3 loop spans 12 amino acids. Trimming took off 5 bases at V and 4 bases at J, with 9 bases between the two ends. Germline V gene lookup returns CDR1 SGHVS and CDR2 FQNEAQ. CDR3 in amino acids: CASSDARYEQYF. The CDR3 nucleotides are TGTGCCAGCAGCGACGCTAGATACGAGCAGTACTTC. Based on the CDR3 plus reference TRBV7-8 and TRBJ2-7, the full variable domain is GAGVSQSPRYKVAKRGQDVALRCDPISGHVSLFWYQQALGQGPEFLTYFQNEAQLDKSGLPSDRFFAERPEGSVSTLKIQRTQQEDSAVYLCASSDARYEQYFGPGTRLTVT.

This rearrangement joins TRBV16 to TRBJ2-7; a possible D gene is TRBD1 (5 bases). Trimming took off 4 bases at V and 3 bases at J, with 10 bases between the two ends. The CDR3 contains 13 residues. CDR1 and CDR2 (germline): KGHSY, FQNENV. This CDR3 reads CASSRQTDYEQYF. CDR3 nucleotide sequence: TGTGCCAGCAGCCGGCAGACAGACTACGAGCAGTACTTC.

The chain recombines TRBV5-4 with TRBJ2-3, with D hard to call. Trimming left V 1 base short and J 4 bases short, with 13 bases between. From germline, CDR1 is SGHNT and CDR2 YYREEE (reference sequence). The CDR3 consists of 15 residues. CDR3 amino acids: CASSLTSAQADTQYF. The CDR3 nucleotides read TGTGCCAGCAGCTTGACCTCCGCCCAGGCAGATACGCAGTATTTT.

The chain joins TRBV18 to TRBJ2-7; 7 nucleotides agree with TRBD1. J lost 4 bases, V lost 3 bases, and 6 bases had no gene match. This CDR3 has 14 residues. Germline V lookup: CDR1 KGHSH, CDR2 LQKENI. CDR3: CASSPRDSEYEQYF. The CDR3 DNA sequence: TGTGCCAGCTCACCCCGGGACAGCGAATACGAGCAGTACTTC.

V is TRBV21-1 and J is TRBJ1-6. TRBV21-1 is a pseudogene segment. The CDR3 is made up of 14 amino acids. CDR3 in amino acids: CASSTGDDRSPLHF. The CDR3 bases are TGTGCCAGCAGCACGGGGGACGATCGTTCACCCCTCCACTTT.

The rearrangement links TRBV28 to TRBJ2-2, with 7 bases that match TRBD1. CDR3 length equals 13 residues. The ends lost 8 bases at V and 7 bases at J; junction bases unmatched: 7. Germline CDR1 MDHEN, CDR2 SYDVKM. CDR3 sequence: CASLRGRNGELFF. The CDR3 region has the DNA TGTGCCAGCTTAAGGGGGCGCAACGGGGAGCTGTTTTTT.

This clone came up a few times. The chain combines TRBV14 with TRBJ1-4; maybe TRBD1 (5 bases). Per germline, CDR1 SGHDN and CDR2 FVKESK. This CDR3 contains 15 residues. V lost 5 bases and J 5 bases, leaving 15 bases between the germline ends. The CDR3 region has the DNA TGTGCCAGCAGCAGAGATACGGGGGGGAATGAAAAACTGTTTTTT. This translates into CASSRDTGGNEKLFF.

The gene calls are TRBV28 and TRBJ1-6; 9 bases agree with TRBD1. The CDR3 is 16 amino acids. Trimming removed 1 base from V and 9 bases from J; junction bases left unmatched: 7. The germline V gene has CDR1 MDHEN and CDR2 SYDVKM. In DNA, the CDR3 is TGTGCCAGCAGTTTATTCCCCGGGACAGGGACTTCACCCCTCCACTTT. Its translation: CASSLFPGTGTSPLHF.